These 26 T cell receptor beta chains were all obtained from the same sample, sequenced in a study of blood T cell repertoires in COVID-19. Sequencing used immunoSEQ multiplex PCR; TCRdb keeps in-frame clones, though not all of them. The table records hundreds of thousands of clones, more than 75% of them present only once. The sequenced material came from peripheral blood. These receptors were taken from a woman aged 45-59 years who had recovered from COVID-19.

This clone has only a few counts. The genes are TRBV7-2 and TRBJ2-6; 9 bases match TRBD1. The CDR3 has 16 residues. V was pared by 7 bases and J by 0 bases, with 4 bases of the junction left unmatched. Germline assignment: CDR1 SGHTA and CDR2 FQGNSA. CDR3 amino acids: CASKQGAHSGANVLTF. The CDR3 bases are TGTGCCAGCAAACAGGGGGCGCACTCTGGGGCCAACGTCCTGACTTTC. The full variable domain, with the rest looked up from reference TRBV7-2 and TRBJ2-6, is GAGVSQSPSNKVTEKGKDVELRCDPISGHTALYWYRQSLGQGLEFLIYFQGNSAPDKSGLPSDRFSAERTGGSVSTLTIQRTQQEDSAVYLCASKQGAHSGANVLTFGAGSRLTVL.

The chain uses TRBV4-1 and TRBJ1-4; no clear D gene. CDR1 and CDR2 (germline): MGHRA, YSYEKL. V was shortened by 0 bases and J by 7 bases, with 6 bases between the two germline ends. This CDR3 is 13 amino acids long. CDR3 in amino acids: CASSQDPGEKLFF. The CDR3 coding sequence is TGCGCCAGCAGCCAAGATCCGGGTGAAAAACTGTTTTTT.

Only one count was recorded for this clone. V is TRBV4-1 and J is TRBJ2-7; D gene uncertain. CDR1 is MGHRA and CDR2 is YSYEKL in the germline V gene. The V end lost 1 base, the J end lost 1 base, and 11 bases lay between the germline ends. The CDR3 covers 15 residues. The CDR3: CASSQAGEISYEQYF. For the CDR3, the DNA is TGCGCCAGCAGCCAAGCCGGAGAGATATCCTACGAGCAGTACTTC.

This clone was seen a single time. The V and J genes are TRBV7-2 and TRBJ1-5; the match to TRBD1 covers 9 bases. This CDR3 region has 14 residues. The V segment lost 2 bases and the J segment 8 bases; nucleotides outside the gene matches: 4. Germline CDR1 SGHTA, CDR2 FQGNSA. Written as DNA, the CDR3 is TGTGCCAGCAGCTTAACAGGGGGCGCTGAGCCCCAGCATTTT. It translates to CASSLTGGAEPQHF.

This chain uses TRBV2 with TRBJ1-5; TRBD1 matches at 9 bases. With V trimmed by 4 bases and J by 6 bases, 4 bases remained unmatched. This CDR3 spans 14 amino acids. Germline CDR1 SNHLY, CDR2 FYNNEI. In DNA form, the CDR3 reads TGTGCCAGCAGTGGGACAGGGGCGGCTCAGCCCCAGCATTTT. Its protein product is CASSGTGAAQPQHF.

Only a few counts were recorded for this clone. The chain uses TRBV19 and TRBJ2-1, with 12 bases aligning to TRBD2. Trimming removed 4 bases from V and 10 bases from J; junction bases left unmatched: 5. The CDR3 has 14 amino acids. Per the germline V gene, CDR1 is LNHDA and CDR2 is SQIVND (reference sequence). For the CDR3, the DNA is TGTGCCAGTAGTACTAGCGGGGGGGCCTACGAGCAGTTCTTC. Translation: CASSTSGGAYEQFF.

This chain connects TRBV7-2 to TRBJ2-1; D is possibly TRBD2 (6 bases). CDR1 and CDR2 (germline): SGHTA, FQGNSA. The CDR3 covers 14 residues. Deletions cut 5 bases from V and 15 bases from J, with 23 bases between. The CDR3 loop reads CASSPSPVTSFVFF. In DNA form, the CDR3 reads TGTGCCAGCAGCCCATCTCCCGTTACTAGCTTTGTGTTCTTC.

The chain carries TRBV2 and TRBJ2-7; D might be TRBD1 (6 bases). Germline V gene sequence: CDR1 SNHLY, CDR2 FYNNEI. Trimming left V 5 bases short and J 0 bases short, with 20 bases between. The CDR3 totals 17 residues. The CDR3 sequence is CASSPLPWDTVSYEQYF. The DNA for the CDR3 is TGTGCCAGCAGTCCCCTACCTTGGGACACAGTCTCCTACGAGCAGTACTTC.

This chain uses TRBV29-1 with TRBJ2-7; D is possibly TRBD1 (5 bases). CDR3 length equals 13 residues. Trimming removed 6 bases at V and 0 bases at J, with 12 bases between. CDR1 SQVTM and CDR2 ANQGSEA come from the germline V gene. The CDR3 region is CSVEQVSSYEQYF. DNA for the CDR3: TGCAGCGTGGAACAGGTTAGCTCCTACGAGCAGTACTTC.

The V call is TRBV29-1, the J call TRBJ2-2; TRBD2 might be the D (6 bases). CDR1 is SQVTM and CDR2 is ANQGSEA in the germline V gene. With 8 bases removed from V and 5 bases from J, the gap between germline ends came to 15 bases. The CDR3 runs 13 residues. The CDR3 nucleotides are TGCAGCTACTCCTCCGGGGGTACCGGGGAGCTGTTTTTT. Translating it yields CSYSSGGTGELFF.

The rearrangement links TRBV19 to TRBJ2-1; 10 bases are a match to TRBD2. CDR1 and CDR2 (germline): LNHDA, SQIVND (reference sequence). This CDR3 contains 17 residues. V shed 4 bases and J 7 bases; nucleotides not matched to a gene: 13. CDR3 bases: TGTGCCAGTAGTAATCCTAGCGGGAGACGGGTTTGGAATGAGCAGTTCTTC. Its protein product is CASSNPSGRRVWNEQFF.

The count of this clone is one. J is TRBJ1-2 and V is TRBV19; no definite D call. Germline lookup yields CDR1 LNHDA and CDR2 SQIVND (reference sequence). V was shortened by 1 base and J by 1 base, with 13 bases between the two germline ends. The CDR3 runs to 16 residues. The CDR3 coding sequence is TGTGCCAGTAGTATAGGGGCGTCAGCTTTTAACTATGGCTACACCTTC. Amino acids: CASSIGASAFNYGYTF. The full variable domain, its missing parts supplied by reference TRBV19 and TRBJ1-2, is DGGITQSPKYLFRKEGQNVTLSCEQNLNHDAMYWYRQDPGQGLRLIYYSQIVNDFQKGDIAEGYSVSREKKESFPLTVTSAQKNPTAFYLCASSIGASAFNYGYTFGSGTRLTVV.

The chain is built from TRBV19 and TRBJ2-5, with 10 bases lining up with TRBD2. Trimming removed 4 bases from V and 6 bases from J; junction bases left unmatched: 5. Germline V gene lookup returns CDR1 LNHDA and CDR2 SQIVND (reference sequence). The CDR3 spans 14 residues. CDR3 protein: CASSTASGGKTQYF. In nucleotides, the CDR3 is TGTGCCAGTAGTACGGCTAGCGGGGGAAAGACCCAGTACTTC.

This clone has more than one count but fewer than ten. The CDR3 loop reads CASSYGNDNEAFF. CDR3 bases: TGTGCCAGCTCATACGGCAACGACAATGAAGCTTTCTTT. The J gene is TRBJ1-1, the V gene TRBV18; unclear D gene. The CDR3 is 13 residues long. Germline V lookup: CDR1 KGHSH, CDR2 LQKENI. V lost 5 bases, J lost 7 bases, and 14 bases lay in between.

This clone is a singleton in its sample. This same CDR3 is encoded by further DNA sequences in the sample. In DNA, the CDR3 is TGCGCCAGCAGCTTGGCCGGTTGGGGAGGGGGGAATGAGCAGTTCTTC. Residues: CASSLAGWGGGNEQFF. This chain joins TRBV5-1 and TRBJ2-1, with D maybe TRBD2 (7 bases). V was trimmed by 0 bases and J by 7 bases, leaving 17 bases between them. Germline V gene data show CDR1 as SGHRS and CDR2 as YFSETQ. The CDR3 sequence is 16 residues long.

The chain employs TRBV5-1 and TRBJ2-2; 9 nucleotides match TRBD1. Germline assignment: CDR1 SGHRS and CDR2 YFSETQ. The CDR3 runs 15 residues. V was clipped by 4 bases and J by 5 bases; unmatched bases: 6. The CDR3 sequence is CASSPGQGLTGELFF. The CDR3 DNA follows: TGCGCCAGCAGCCCGGGACAGGGATTAACCGGGGAGCTGTTTTTT.

In the case of this clone: The sample carries other DNA sequences with the same CDR3. The chain links TRBV28 to TRBJ2-5, with D maybe TRBD1 (5 bases). The CDR3 is 11 amino acids. Trimming left V 6 bases short and J 5 bases short, with 7 bases between. In germline, CDR1 is MDHEN, CDR2 SYDVKM. DNA for the CDR3: TGTGCCAGCAGACAGGAGGAGACCCAGTACTTC. This sequence encodes CASRQEETQYF.

This clone has more than one count but fewer than ten. This rearrangement joins TRBV6-2 or TRBV6-3 to TRBJ1-4; 11 positions match TRBD1. The CDR3 contains 14 residues. Germline-derived CDR1 and CDR2 are MNHEY and SVGEGT. Trimming cost V 5 bases and J 7 bases; bases outside gene matches: 3. CDR3: CASSAGTGGEKLFF. CDR3 sequence (DNA): TGTGCCAGCAGTGCCGGGACAGGGGGTGAAAAACTGTTTTTT.

The chain joins TRBV9 to TRBJ2-7; D call uncertain. Per the germline V gene, CDR1 is SGDLS and CDR2 is YYNGEE. This CDR3 is 14 amino acids long. Trimming took off 0 bases at V and 3 bases at J, with 10 bases between the two ends. The CDR3, as DNA: TGTGCCAGCAGCGTAGAGCTAGGCGGCTACGAGCAGTACTTC. It specifies CASSVELGGYEQYF. The variable domain in full, with the rest retrieved from reference TRBV9 and TRBJ2-7, is DSGVTQTPKHLITATGQRVTLRCSPRSGDLSVYWYQQSLDQGLQFLIQYYNGEERAKGNILERFSAQQFPDLHSELNLSSLELGDSALYFCASSVELGGYEQYFGPGTRLTVT.

The J gene is TRBJ1-6, the V gene TRBV28; maybe TRBD1 (5 bases). The germline V gene has CDR1 MDHEN and CDR2 SYDVKM. The length of the CDR3 is 13 residues. Trimming took 5 bases from V and 5 from J, leaving 7 bases between them. The DNA of the CDR3 is TGTGCCAGCAGTCCGGACAATAATTCACCCCTCCACTTT. Translation: CASSPDNNSPLHF.

This clone appeared a single time. V and J are TRBV4-3 and TRBJ2-4; D is unresolved. The CDR3 spans 17 residues. V lost 2 bases and J 8 bases, leaving 22 bases between the germline ends. The germline CDR1 and CDR2 sequences are LGHNA and YSLEER. CDR3 loop: CASSQSRVRRGKDIQYF. The CDR3 nucleotides are TGCGCCAGCAGCCAAAGTCGGGTGCGGAGAGGCAAGGACATTCAGTACTTC.

The gene calls are TRBV2 and TRBJ1-5; D is unresolved. The CDR3 length is 14 residues. CDR1 and CDR2 from the germline V gene are SNHLY and FYNNEI. V was pared by 3 bases and J by 1 base, with 7 bases between. CDR3 in amino acids: CASSEEMSNQPQHF. The DNA for the CDR3 is TGTGCCAGCAGTGAGGAGATGAGCAATCAGCCCCAGCATTTT.

This sequence joins TRBV13 and TRBJ2-3; TRBD2 aligns across 9 bases. The CDR3 has 16 amino acids. After removal of 2 bases from V and 0 bases from J, the junction contained 3 bases not matched to a gene. Germline lookup yields CDR1 PRHDT and CDR2 FYEKMQ (reference sequence). As DNA, the CDR3 is TGTGCCAGCAGCTTACGGCTAGCGGGGAGCACAGATACGCAGTATTTT. This codes for CASSLRLAGSTDTQYF.

This chain connects TRBV18 to TRBJ1-6; TRBD1 matches 10 bases. Germline assignment: CDR1 KGHSH and CDR2 LQKENI. V lost 8 bases, J lost 7 bases, and 8 bases stayed unmatched. The CDR3 extends over 15 amino acids. CDR3 nucleotides: TGTGCCAGCACCACCTCGGACAGGGGGAATTCACCCCTCCACTTT. As protein: CASTTSDRGNSPLHF.

The chain links TRBV28 to TRBJ2-7, with 8 nucleotides matching TRBD2. V lost 6 bases, J lost 9 bases, and 16 bases stayed unmatched. The V gene's germline CDR1 is MDHEN and CDR2 SYDVKM. The CDR3 loop spans 15 amino acids. The CDR3: CASSSNPGTRNRQYF. Written as DNA, the CDR3 is TGTGCCAGCAGCTCTAATCCCGGGACTAGAAATCGGCAGTACTTC.

This clone was observed a single time. The V gene is TRBV4-3, the J gene TRBJ2-6; D remains unclear. V lost 3 bases and J lost 1, with 10 bases in between. Germline CDR1 is LGHNA and CDR2 is YSLEER. The CDR3 has 16 residues. This CDR3 reads CASSQGYGSGANVLTF. The DNA of the CDR3 is TGCGCCAGCAGCCAGGGTTACGGGTCTGGGGCCAACGTCCTGACTTTC.